These T cell receptor beta chains were read from a single sample in a study of TIL therapy for anti-PD-1-resistant metastatic lung cancer. The protocol was immunoSEQ multiplex PCR, while the TCRdb copy is restricted to in-frame clones and leaves out a portion. The table shows about 59,000 clones, with roughly 80% occurring only once. Material: blood, obtained at baseline. All receptors derive from a person between 25 and 79 years old with non-small cell lung cancer. The CDR3 runs from the conserved cysteine through the conserved F or W. A D gene is named only where the DNA matches it firmly. Only part of the rows carry a size: once, few, many, or a class if the clone is expanded.

d_gene: NA; abundance: NA; j_gene: TRBJ2-2; v_gene: TRBV2; CDR3aa: CASSENIQGPGELFF; CDR3nt: TGTGCCAGCAGTGAAAACATCCAGGGTCCCGGGGAGCTGTTTTTT
d_gene: NA; abundance: NA; j_gene: TRBJ1-5; v_gene: TRBV12-5; CDR3aa: CASGAGRQPQHF; CDR3nt: TGTGCTAGTGGGGCAGGGCGACAGCCCCAGCATTTT
d_gene: NA; abundance: few; j_gene: TRBJ1-5; v_gene: TRBV7-2; CDR3aa: CASSYGTINQPQHF; CDR3nt: TGTGCCAGCAGCTACGGGACAATCAATCAGCCCCAGCATTTT
d_gene: TRBD1; abundance: NA; j_gene: TRBJ1-2; v_gene: TRBV27; CDR3aa: CASSLSTGEDYGYTF; CDR3nt: TGTGCCAGCAGTTTATCTACAGGGGAAGACTATGGCTACACCTTC
d_gene: NA; abundance: few; j_gene: TRBJ2-7; v_gene: TRBV28; CDR3aa: CASSFYGGAYEQYF; CDR3nt: TGTGCCAGCAGTTTTTATGGCGGGGCCTACGAGCAGTACTTC
d_gene: NA; abundance: NA; j_gene: TRBJ2-2; v_gene: TRBV11-3; CDR3aa: CASPAVHSNTGELFF; CDR3nt: TGTGCCAGCCCGGCGGTCCATTCGAACACCGGGGAGCTGTTTTTT
d_gene: NA; abundance: NA; j_gene: TRBJ1-2; v_gene: TRBV18; CDR3aa: CASSPTDTGGVGYTF; CDR3nt: TGTGCCAGCTCACCAACTGATACAGGAGGCGTGGGCTACACCTTC
d_gene: NA; abundance: NA; j_gene: TRBJ2-2; v_gene: TRBV28; CDR3aa: CASSFGWDSRTGELFF; CDR3nt: TGTGCCAGCAGTTTTGGGTGGGATTCTCGCACCGGGGAGCTGTTTTTT
d_gene: TRBD2; abundance: NA; j_gene: TRBJ2-7; v_gene: TRBV28; CDR3aa: CASSKLAGGPYEQYF; CDR3nt: TGTGCCAGCAGTAAACTAGCGGGGGGTCCCTACGAGCAGTACTTC
d_gene: NA; abundance: NA; j_gene: TRBJ2-5; v_gene: TRBV7-2; CDR3aa: CASSLGGAQETQYF; CDR3nt: TGTGCCAGCAGCTTAGGCGGGGCACAAGAGACCCAGTACTTC
d_gene: NA; abundance: NA; j_gene: TRBJ1-2; v_gene: TRBV27; CDR3aa: CASRQTRRDPGRQANYGYTF; CDR3nt: TGTGCCAGCAGGCAAACTCGACGGGACCCTGGGCGTCAAGCTAACTATGGCTACACCTTC
d_gene: TRBD2; abundance: NA; j_gene: TRBJ2-3; v_gene: TRBV28; CDR3aa: CASRPGLAELTDTQYF; CDR3nt: TGTGCCAGCAGACCGGGACTAGCGGAACTAACAGATACGCAGTATTTT
d_gene: NA; abundance: NA; j_gene: TRBJ2-2; v_gene: TRBV7-8; CDR3aa: CASKPRGRDTGELFF; CDR3nt: TGTGCCAGCAAGCCTAGAGGGCGGGACACCGGGGAGCTGTTTTTT
d_gene: TRBD1; abundance: few; j_gene: TRBJ2-7; v_gene: TRBV19; CDR3aa: CASSNRGLNEQYF; CDR3nt: TGTGCCAGTAGTAACAGGGGGTTGAACGAGCAGTACTTC
d_gene: TRBD2; abundance: NA; j_gene: TRBJ2-2; v_gene: TRBV7-7; CDR3aa: CASSLGTSNTGELFF; CDR3nt: TGTGCTAGCAGCTTAGGGACTAGCAACACCGGGGAGCTGTTTTTT
d_gene: NA; abundance: NA; j_gene: TRBJ2-2; v_gene: TRBV4-2; CDR3aa: CASSPEILGTGELFF; CDR3nt: TGTGCCAGCAGCCCAGAGATTTTGGGGACCGGGGAGCTGTTTTTT
d_gene: TRBD1; abundance: NA; j_gene: TRBJ1-5; v_gene: TRBV10-1; CDR3aa: CASSAALPGQVDYSNQPQHF; CDR3nt: TGCGCCAGCAGTGCAGCGTTACCGGGACAGGTGGACTATAGCAATCAGCCCCAGCATTTT
d_gene: TRBD2; abundance: NA; j_gene: TRBJ2-7; v_gene: TRBV2; CDR3aa: CASSPGTSRYEQYF; CDR3nt: TGTGCCAGCAGTCCCGGGACTAGCAGGTACGAGCAGTACTTC
d_gene: NA; abundance: NA; j_gene: TRBJ1-5; v_gene: TRBV9; CDR3aa: CASSVGGSPLEPQHF; CDR3nt: TGTGCCAGCAGCGTAGGTGGCAGCCCTTTGGAGCCCCAGCATTTT
d_gene: NA; abundance: NA; j_gene: TRBJ1-3; v_gene: TRBV30; CDR3aa: CAWNTLEGAGNTIYF; CDR3nt: TGTGCCTGGAATACCCTTGAGGGGGCTGGAAACACCATATATTTT
d_gene: NA; abundance: NA; j_gene: TRBJ1-4; v_gene: TRBV6-6; CDR3aa: CASSYGTPNEKLFF; CDR3nt: TGTGCCAGCAGTTACGGGACCCCTAATGAAAAACTGTTTTTT
d_gene: NA; abundance: NA; j_gene: TRBJ2-5; v_gene: TRBV5-1; CDR3aa: CASTVTGKLQETQYF; CDR3nt: TGCGCCAGCACCGTAACAGGGAAACTACAAGAGACCCAGTACTTC
d_gene: TRBD1; abundance: NA; j_gene: TRBJ2-5; v_gene: TRBV5-4; CDR3aa: CASSQGQGPSGETQYF; CDR3nt: TGTGCCAGCAGTCAGGGACAGGGCCCCTCTGGGGAGACCCAGTACTTC
d_gene: TRBD2; abundance: NA; j_gene: TRBJ2-5; v_gene: TRBV7-2; CDR3aa: CASSLWPLAGAPYF; CDR3nt: TGTGCCAGCAGCTTATGGCCGCTAGCGGGGGCCCCGTACTTC
d_gene: NA; abundance: NA; j_gene: TRBJ2-5; v_gene: TRBV21-1; CDR3aa: CASRQGAGGMETQYF; CDR3nt: TGTGCCAGCCGGCAGGGGGCAGGGGGTATGGAGACCCAGTACTTC
d_gene: NA; abundance: NA; j_gene: TRBJ1-3; v_gene: TRBV5-1; CDR3aa: CASSLAELSGNTIYF; CDR3nt: TGCGCCAGCAGCTTGGCCGAGCTATCAGGAAACACCATATATTTT
d_gene: TRBD2; abundance: NA; j_gene: TRBJ2-1; v_gene: TRBV27; CDR3aa: CASSLSASGILFDEQFF; CDR3nt: TGTGCCAGCAGTTTATCGGCTAGCGGGATCTTATTCGATGAGCAGTTCTTC
d_gene: TRBD2; abundance: NA; j_gene: TRBJ2-1; v_gene: TRBV9; CDR3aa: CASSVGTSAREQFF; CDR3nt: TGTGCCAGCAGCGTCGGGACTAGCGCTCGCGAGCAGTTCTTC
d_gene: NA; abundance: NA; j_gene: TRBJ2-5; v_gene: TRBV29-1; CDR3aa: CSVVGGETQYF; CDR3nt: TGCAGCGTTGTCGGGGGAGAGACCCAGTACTTC
d_gene: NA; abundance: once; j_gene: TRBJ2-7; v_gene: TRBV4-2; CDR3aa: CASSQEGWGSYEQYF; CDR3nt: TGTGCCAGCAGCCAAGAGGGTTGGGGGTCCTACGAGCAGTACTTC
d_gene: NA; abundance: NA; j_gene: TRBJ2-5; v_gene: TRBV7-9; CDR3aa: CASRPTGQETQYF; CDR3nt: TGTGCCAGCAGGCCTACAGGGCAAGAGACCCAGTACTTC
d_gene: NA; abundance: NA; j_gene: TRBJ1-1; v_gene: TRBV28; CDR3aa: CASSPLLTEAFF; CDR3nt: TGTGCCAGCAGTCCCCTACTGACTGAAGCTTTCTTT
d_gene: TRBD1; abundance: NA; j_gene: TRBJ2-1; v_gene: TRBV7-2; CDR3aa: CASSFRQGVNNEQFF; CDR3nt: TGTGCCAGCAGCTTTAGACAGGGGGTGAACAATGAGCAGTTCTTC
d_gene: TRBD1; abundance: NA; j_gene: TRBJ2-3; v_gene: TRBV6-1; CDR3aa: CASSEGQGTDTQYF; CDR3nt: TGTGCCAGCAGCGAGGGACAGGGCACAGATACGCAGTATTTT